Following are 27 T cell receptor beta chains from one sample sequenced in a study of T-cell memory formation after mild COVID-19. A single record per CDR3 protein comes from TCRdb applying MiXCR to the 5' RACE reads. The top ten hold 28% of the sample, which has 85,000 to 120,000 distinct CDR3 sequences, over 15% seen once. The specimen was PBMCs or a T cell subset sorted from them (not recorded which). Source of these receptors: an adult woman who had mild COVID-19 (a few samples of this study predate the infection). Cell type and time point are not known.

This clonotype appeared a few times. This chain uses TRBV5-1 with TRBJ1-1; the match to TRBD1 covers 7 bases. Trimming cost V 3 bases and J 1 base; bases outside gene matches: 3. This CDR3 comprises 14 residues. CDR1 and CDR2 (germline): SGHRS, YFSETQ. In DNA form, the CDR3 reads TGCGCCAGCAGCTACAGGGGAGGGAACACTGAAGCTTTCTTT. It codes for CASSYRGGNTEAFF.

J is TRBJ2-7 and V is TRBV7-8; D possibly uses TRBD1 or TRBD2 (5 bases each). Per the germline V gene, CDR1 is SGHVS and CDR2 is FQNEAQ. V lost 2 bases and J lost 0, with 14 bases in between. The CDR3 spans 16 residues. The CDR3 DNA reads TGTGCCAGCAGCTTATATGAGGGGTCGAGCTCCTACGAGCAGTACTTC. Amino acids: CASSLYEGSSSYEQYF. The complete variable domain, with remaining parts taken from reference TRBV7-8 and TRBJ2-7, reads GAGVSQSPRYKVAKRGQDVALRCDPISGHVSLFWYQQALGQGPEFLTYFQNEAQLDKSGLPSDRFFAERPEGSVSTLKIQRTQQEDSAVYLCASSLYEGSSSYEQYFGPGTRLTVT.

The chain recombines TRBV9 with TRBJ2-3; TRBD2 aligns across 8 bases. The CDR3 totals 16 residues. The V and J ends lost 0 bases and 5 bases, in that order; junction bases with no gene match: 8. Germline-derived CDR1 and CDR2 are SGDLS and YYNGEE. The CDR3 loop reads CASSVAVGRGEDTQYF. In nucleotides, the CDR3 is TGTGCCAGCAGCGTAGCGGTCGGGAGGGGCGAAGATACGCAGTATTTT.

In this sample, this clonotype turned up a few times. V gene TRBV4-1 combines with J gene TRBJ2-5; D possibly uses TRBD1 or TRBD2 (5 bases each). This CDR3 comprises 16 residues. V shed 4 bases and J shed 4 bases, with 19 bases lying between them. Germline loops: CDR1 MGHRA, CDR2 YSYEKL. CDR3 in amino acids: CASSPRLGQGVETQYF. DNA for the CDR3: TGCGCCAGCAGCCCCCGGTTAGGGCAGGGAGTAGAGACCCAGTACTTC.

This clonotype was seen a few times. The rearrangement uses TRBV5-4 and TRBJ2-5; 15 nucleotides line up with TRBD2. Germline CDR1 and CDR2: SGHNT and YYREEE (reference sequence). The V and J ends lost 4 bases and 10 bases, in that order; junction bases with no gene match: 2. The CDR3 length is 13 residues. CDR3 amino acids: CASSPGLAGGQYF. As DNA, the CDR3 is TGTGCCAGCAGCCCGGGACTAGCGGGGGGCCAGTACTTC.

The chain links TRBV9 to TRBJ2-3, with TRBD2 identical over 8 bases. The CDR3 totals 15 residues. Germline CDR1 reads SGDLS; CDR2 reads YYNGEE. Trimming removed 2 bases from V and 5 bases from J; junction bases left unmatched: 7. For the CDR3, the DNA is TGTGCCAGCAGCGTGAGCGGGAGCCCTGGAGATACGCAGTATTTT. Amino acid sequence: CASSVSGSPGDTQYF.

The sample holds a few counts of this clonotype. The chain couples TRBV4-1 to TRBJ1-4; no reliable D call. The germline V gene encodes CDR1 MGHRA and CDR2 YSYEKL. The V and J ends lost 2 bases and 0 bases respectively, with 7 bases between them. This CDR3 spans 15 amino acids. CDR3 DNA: TGCGCCAGCAGCCAAACAGTGGCAACTAATGAAAAACTGTTTTTT. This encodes CASSQTVATNEKLFF.

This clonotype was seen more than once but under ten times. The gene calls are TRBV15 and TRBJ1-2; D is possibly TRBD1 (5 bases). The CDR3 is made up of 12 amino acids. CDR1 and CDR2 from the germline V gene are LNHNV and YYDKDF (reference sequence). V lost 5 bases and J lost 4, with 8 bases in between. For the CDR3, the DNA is TGTGCCACCAGCCCGGACACCTATGGCTACACCTTC. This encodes CATSPDTYGYTF.

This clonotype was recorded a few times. The CDR3 bases are TGCGCCAGCAGCTTGGTCCCGGGTTCCATGAACACTGAAGCTTTCTTT. This sequence encodes CASSLVPGSMNTEAFF. The gene calls are TRBV5-1 and TRBJ1-1; D remains ambiguous. Germline-derived CDR1 and CDR2 are SGHRS and YFSETQ. The CDR3 is 16 residues long. Between the trimmed V and J ends, which lost 0 bases and 0 bases, there was a span of 12 bases.

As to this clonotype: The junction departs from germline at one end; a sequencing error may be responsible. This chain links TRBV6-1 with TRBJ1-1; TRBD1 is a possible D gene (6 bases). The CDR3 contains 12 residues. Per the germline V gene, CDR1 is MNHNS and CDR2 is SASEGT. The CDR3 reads CASEQGYTEDFF. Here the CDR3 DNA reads TGTGCCAGTGAACAGGGTTACACTGAAGATTTCTTT.

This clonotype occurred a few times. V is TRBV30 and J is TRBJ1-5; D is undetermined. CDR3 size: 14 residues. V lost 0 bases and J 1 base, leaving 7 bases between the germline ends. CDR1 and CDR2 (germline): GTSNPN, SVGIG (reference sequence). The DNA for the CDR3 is TGTGCCTGGAGTGTACTCTCAAGCAATCAGCCCCAGCATTTT. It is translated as CAWSVLSSNQPQHF.

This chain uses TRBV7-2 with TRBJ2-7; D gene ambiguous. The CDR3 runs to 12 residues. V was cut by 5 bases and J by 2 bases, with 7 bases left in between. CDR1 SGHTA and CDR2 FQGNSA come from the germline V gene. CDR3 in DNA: TGTGCCAGCAGCCCCTCGGCCTACGAGCAGTACTTC. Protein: CASSPSAYEQYF.

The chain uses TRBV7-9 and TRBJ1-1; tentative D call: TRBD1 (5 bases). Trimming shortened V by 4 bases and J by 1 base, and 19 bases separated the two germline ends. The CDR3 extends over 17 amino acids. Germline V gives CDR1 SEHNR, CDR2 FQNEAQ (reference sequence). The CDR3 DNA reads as TGTGCCAGCAGCTCTTCGGGGGGGAGGAATGGGAACACTGAAGCTTTCTTT. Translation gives CASSSSGGRNGNTEAFF.

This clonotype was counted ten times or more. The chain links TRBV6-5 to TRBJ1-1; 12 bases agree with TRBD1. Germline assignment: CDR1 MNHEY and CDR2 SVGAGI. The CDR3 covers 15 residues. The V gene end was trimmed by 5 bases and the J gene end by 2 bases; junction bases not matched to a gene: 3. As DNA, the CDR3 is TGTGCCAGCAGTCCGGGACAGGGGGCAAACACTGAAGCTTTCTTT. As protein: CASSPGQGANTEAFF.

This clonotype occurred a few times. CDR3 nucleotides: TGTGCCAGCAGCCATACGGAGGTGGCCTACGAGCAGTACTTC. Translated, it gives CASSHTEVAYEQYF. This rearrangement joins TRBV3-1 to TRBJ2-7; D perhaps matches TRBD2 (5 bases). In germline, CDR1 is LGHDT, CDR2 YNNKEL (reference sequence). V was shortened by 3 bases and J by 2 bases, with 11 bases between the two germline ends. The CDR3 has 14 amino acids.

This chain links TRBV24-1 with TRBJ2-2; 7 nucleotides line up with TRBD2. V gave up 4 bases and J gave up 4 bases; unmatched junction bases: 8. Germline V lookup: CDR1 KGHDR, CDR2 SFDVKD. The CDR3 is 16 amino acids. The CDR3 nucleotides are TGTGCCACCAGTGACCGTGGGGGGGACCTCACCGGGGAGCTGTTTTTT. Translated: CATSDRGGDLTGELFF.

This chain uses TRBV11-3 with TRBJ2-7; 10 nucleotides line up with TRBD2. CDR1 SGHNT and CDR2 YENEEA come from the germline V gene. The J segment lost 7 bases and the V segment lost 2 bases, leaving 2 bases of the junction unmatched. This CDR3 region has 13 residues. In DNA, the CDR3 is TGTGCCAGCAGCTTACTAGCGGGAGTGGAGCAGTACTTC. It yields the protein CASSLLAGVEQYF.

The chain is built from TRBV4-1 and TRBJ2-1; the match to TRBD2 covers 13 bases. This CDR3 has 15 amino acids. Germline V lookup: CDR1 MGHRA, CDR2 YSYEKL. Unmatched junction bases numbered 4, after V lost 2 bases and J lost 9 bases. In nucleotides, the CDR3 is TGCGCCAGCAGCCAACCCGGGACTAGCGGGATTGAGCAGTTCTTC. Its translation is CASSQPGTSGIEQFF.

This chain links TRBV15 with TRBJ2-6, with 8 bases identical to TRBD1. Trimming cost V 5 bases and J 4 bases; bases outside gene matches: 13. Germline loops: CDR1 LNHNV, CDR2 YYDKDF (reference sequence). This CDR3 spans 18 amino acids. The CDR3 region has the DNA TGTGCCACCAGCCTTGGAGGACAGGGAACAGTGGGGGCCAACGTCCTGACTTTC. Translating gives CATSLGGQGTVGANVLTF.

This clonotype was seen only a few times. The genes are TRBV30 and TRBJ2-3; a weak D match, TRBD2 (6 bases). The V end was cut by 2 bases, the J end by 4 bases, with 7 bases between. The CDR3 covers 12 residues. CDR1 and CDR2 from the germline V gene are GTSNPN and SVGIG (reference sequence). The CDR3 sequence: CAWSLASDTQYF. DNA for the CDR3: TGTGCCTGGAGTCTAGCGTCAGATACGCAGTATTTT.

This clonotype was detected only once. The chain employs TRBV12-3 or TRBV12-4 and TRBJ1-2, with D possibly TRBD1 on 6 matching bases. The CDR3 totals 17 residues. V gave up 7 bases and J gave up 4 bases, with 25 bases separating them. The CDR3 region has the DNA TGTGCCAGCATACACCGAAACCGGGGGGGCCCTATCTATGGCTACACCTTC. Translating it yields CASIHRNRGGPIYGYTF.

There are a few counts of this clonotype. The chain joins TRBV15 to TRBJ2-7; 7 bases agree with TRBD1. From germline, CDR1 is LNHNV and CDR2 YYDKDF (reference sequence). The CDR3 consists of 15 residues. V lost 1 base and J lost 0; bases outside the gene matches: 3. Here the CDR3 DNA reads TGTGCCACCAGCAGAGGGGCAGGGGGCTCCTACGAGCAGTACTTC. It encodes CATSRGAGGSYEQYF.

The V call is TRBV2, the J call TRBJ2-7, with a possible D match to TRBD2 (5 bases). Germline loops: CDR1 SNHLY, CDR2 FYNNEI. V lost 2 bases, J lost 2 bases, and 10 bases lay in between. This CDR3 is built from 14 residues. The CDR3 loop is CASSEWLAPYEQYF. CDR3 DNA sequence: TGTGCCAGCAGTGAATGGCTAGCCCCCTACGAGCAGTACTTC.

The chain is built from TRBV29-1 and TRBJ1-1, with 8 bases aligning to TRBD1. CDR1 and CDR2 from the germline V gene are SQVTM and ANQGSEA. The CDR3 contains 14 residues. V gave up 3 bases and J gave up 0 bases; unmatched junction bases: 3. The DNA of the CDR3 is TGCAGCGTTGAGCCGACAGGGGTGAACACTGAAGCTTTCTTT. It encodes CSVEPTGVNTEAFF.

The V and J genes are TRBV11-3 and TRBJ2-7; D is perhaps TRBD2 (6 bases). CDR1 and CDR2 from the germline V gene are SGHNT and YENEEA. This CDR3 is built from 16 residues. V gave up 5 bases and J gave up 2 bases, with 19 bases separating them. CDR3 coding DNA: TGTGCCAGCAGCCAGAACCCGGGACTGCCCCCCTACGAGCAGTACTTC. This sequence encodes CASSQNPGLPPYEQYF. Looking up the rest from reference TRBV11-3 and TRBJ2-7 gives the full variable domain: EAGVVQSPRYKIIEKKQPVAFWCNPISGHNTLYWYLQNLGQGPELLIRYENEEAVDDSQLPKDRFSAERLKGVDSTLKIQPAELGDSAVYLCASSQNPGLPPYEQYFGPGTRLTVT.

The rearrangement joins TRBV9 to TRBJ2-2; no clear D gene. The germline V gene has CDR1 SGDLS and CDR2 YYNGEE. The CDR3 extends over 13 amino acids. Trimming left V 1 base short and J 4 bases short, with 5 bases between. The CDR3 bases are TGTGCCAGCAGCGTATACAGCACCGGGGAGCTGTTTTTT. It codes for CASSVYSTGELFF.

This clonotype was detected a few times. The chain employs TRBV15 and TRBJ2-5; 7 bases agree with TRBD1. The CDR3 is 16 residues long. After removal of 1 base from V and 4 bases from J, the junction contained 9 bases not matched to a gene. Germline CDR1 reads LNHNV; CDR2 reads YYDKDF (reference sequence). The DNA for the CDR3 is TGTGCCACCAGCAGAGCGACAGGGAGCGGAGGAGAGACCCAGTACTTC. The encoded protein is CATSRATGSGGETQYF.